This T cell receptor (beta chain) was sequenced during a study of T-cell reconstitution after alpha-beta-depleted transplantation in children. This clonotype has more than one count but fewer than ten. CDR3 size: 16 residues. Trimming removed 3 bases from V and 8 bases from J; junction bases left unmatched: 12. Germline CDR1 and CDR2: SGHVS and FQNEAQ. The library targeted TCRbeta and was prepared with unique molecular identifiers. Each CDR3 protein is one row after TCRdb ran MiXCR on the PCR reads. The sample carries roughly 340,000 distinct CDR3 sequences, 15% to 20% recorded once. This sample comprised PBMCs, mostly from graft donor cells, obtained 360 days after TCRalphabeta/CD19-depleted stem cell transplant. The receptor was isolated from a male patient aged 2 to 10 who had a stem cell transplant for acute lymphoblastic leukemia, so the T cells may come from the graft donor. The J gene is TRBJ2-1, the V gene TRBV7-8; the match to TRBD2 covers 8 bases. CDR3 coding DNA: TGTGCCAGCAGCTTTAGAGGGGGACTAGGGCCCTATGAGCAGTTCTTC. Its translation: CASSFRGGLGPYEQFF.